These T cell receptor beta chains were read from a single sample in a study of shared clonotypes between healthy human individuals. Method: immunoSEQ multiplex PCR; TCRdb's copy keeps in-frame clones and lacks some. The sample comprises about 2.1 million clones, 93% of which are singletons, and around 1.7% rests with the top ten. Sequencing was done on a sample of naive CD8+ T cells from PBMCs. The receptor set was obtained from a man aged 18-30 years in good health. Some clones in this sample may be carry-over from other donors' samples. Both conserved end residues are part of each CDR3. The D gene is left open where the match is weak. Expanded clones are given a class, and other clones once, few, many or no size at all.

TRBJ1-5 | TRBV19 | . | . | TGTGCCAGTAGTCCGGCCGGTGCGGGCTATCAGCCCCAGCATTTT | CASSPAGAGYQPQHF
TRBJ2-5 | TRBV19 | TRBD1 | . | TGTGCCAGTCGGGACAGGGGCCAAGAGACCCAGTACTTC | CASRDRGQETQYF
TRBJ1-1 | TRBV6-1 | . | . | TGTGCCAGCAGTGAATATCGACAGGCGGACACTGAAGCTTTCTTT | CASSEYRQADTEAFF
TRBJ2-1 | TRBV9 | TRBD1 | . | TGTGCCAGCAGCACCCGCCGGGACAGGGCATACAATGAGCAGTTCTTC | CASSTRRDRAYNEQFF
TRBJ1-5 | TRBV7-8 | TRBD1 | . | TGTGCCAGCAGCCAGGGACAGGGAAGCAATCAGCCCCAGCATTTT | CASSQGQGSNQPQHF
TRBJ2-7 | TRBV5-6 | . | . | TGTGCCAGCAGCTTGGGGACTTCCTCCTACGAGCAGTACTTC | CASSLGTSSYEQYF
TRBJ1-2 | TRBV19 | . | once | TGTGCCAGTAGCACTTTGGGGGGACCGAGTGTATATGGCTACACCTTC | CASSTLGGPSVYGYTF
TRBJ2-7 | TRBV7-8 | . | . | TGTGCCAGCAGCTTAGCGCTAATTGGCAGGGGCTACGAGCAGTACTTC | CASSLALIGRGYEQYF
TRBJ2-1 | TRBV20-1 | . | . | TGCAGTGCTTTCCTGAACAATGAGCAGTTCTTC | CSAFLNNEQFF
TRBJ1-3 | TRBV7-9 | . | once | TGTGCCAGCAGCTCGCTCCAGGGTTACGGAAACACCATATATTTT | CASSSLQGYGNTIYF
TRBJ1-1 | TRBV5-1 | . | . | TGCGCCAGCAGCTTGGCCGAGACAGGAAGGAACACTGAAGCTTTCTTT | CASSLAETGRNTEAFF
TRBJ2-1 | TRBV19 | TRBD2 | . | TGTGCCAGTAGTATTCATCCGCCGACAACGACTAGCGGTTCCTACAATGAGCAGTTCTTC | CASSIHPPTTTSGSYNEQFF
TRBJ2-5 | TRBV7-9 | . | . | TGTGCCAGCAGCTCCAGCCGGGTGGTAGAGACCCAGTACTTC | CASSSSRVVETQYF
TRBJ1-2 | TRBV6-5 | . | . | TGTGCCAGCAGTACCAGGTTTGGTTTGTGGTATGGCTACACCTTC | CASSTRFGLWYGYTF
TRBJ2-7 | TRBV25-1 | TRBD1 | . | TGTGCCAGCAGTCCACCGGGACAGGGACTCGAGCAGTACTTC | CASSPPGQGLEQYF
TRBJ2-2 | TRBV5-1 | . | . | TGCGCCAGCAGCTTGGAGGCTAGCCCCACCGGGGAGCTGTTTTTT | CASSLEASPTGELFF
TRBJ1-3 | TRBV6-1 | . | . | TGTGCCAGCAGAGGATGGGAATTGGTTTTGTATTTT | CASRGWELVLYF
TRBJ2-7 | TRBV19 | . | . | TGTGCCAGTGGCAGTCGTAACGTCCACGAGCAGTACTTC | CASGSRNVHEQYF
TRBJ2-1 | TRBV27 | . | . | TGTGCCTCGGGAACAAATCGCAATGAGCAGTTCTTC | CASGTNRNEQFF
TRBJ2-2 | TRBV7-3 | . | . | TGTGCCAGCAGCACTCTCGGAAAGACAGCTGCGAACACCGGGGAGCTGTTTTTT | CASSTLGKTAANTGELFF
TRBJ1-2 | TRBV29-1 | . | . | TGCAGCGCAAGGGTGGACTATGGCTACACCTTC | CSARVDYGYTF